One and the same sample provided the 7 T cell receptor beta chains below, sequenced in a study of shared clonotypes between healthy human individuals. Clones were sequenced by immunoSEQ multiplex PCR, and TCRdb holds only the in-frame ones, with some missing. The sample has 150,000 to 200,000 clones; about 93% are singletons. The sequenced sample was naive CD4+ T cells sorted from blood. Subset of the sample: CD45RA+ positively selected. These receptors were obtained from a woman aged 25-40 years in good health.

The chain has TRBV28 and TRBJ1-6, with D uncertain. There are 15 residues in the CDR3. CDR1 MDHEN and CDR2 SYDVKM come from the germline V gene. The V end was cut by 4 bases, the J end by 9 bases, with 16 bases between. CDR3 coding DNA: TGTGCCAGCAGTTCCCGGGAAACTCGGGCTTCACCCCTCCACTTT. It translates to CASSSRETRASPLHF.

The genes are TRBV11-2 and TRBJ2-1, with 9 bases fitting TRBD2. CDR3 length: 15 amino acids. With V trimmed by 3 bases and J by 3 bases, 3 bases remained unmatched. CDR1 is SGHAT, CDR2 FQNNGV, per germline. The CDR3 sequence is CASSFAGGGYNEQFF. The CDR3 nucleotides read TGTGCCAGCAGCTTTGCGGGAGGGGGCTACAATGAGCAGTTCTTC.

This clone was counted a few times. The CDR3 DNA reads as TGTGCCAGCATGGAACTAGCGGGAGTTTACGAGCAGTACTTC. Translation: CASMELAGVYEQYF. The rearrangement links TRBV7-9 to TRBJ2-7, with 11 positions matching TRBD2. CDR3 length: 14 amino acids. Germline V CDR1 and CDR2: SEHNR, FQNEAQ (reference sequence). The junction had 6 bases not matched to a gene; V was cut back by 7 bases and J by 4 bases.

The count of this clone is one. The chain combines TRBV6-1 with TRBJ2-2; 7 nucleotides line up with TRBD2. The CDR3 covers 20 residues. V trimming: 4 bases; J trimming: 5 bases; junction bases outside the gene matches: 22. Looked up from germline, CDR1 is MNHNS and CDR2 is SASEGT. The CDR3 DNA reads TGTGCCAGCAGTGGGACACCCGAACCACCTGCGGGAGTCGTAACCGGGGAGCTGTTTTTT. Amino acids: CASSGTPEPPAGVVTGELFF.

The rearrangement links TRBV28 to TRBJ2-5; 11 bases match TRBD2. CDR1 and CDR2 (germline): MDHEN, SYDVKM. This CDR3 comprises 16 residues. V lost 2 bases and J lost 5; bases outside the gene matches: 7. CDR3 in amino acids: CASSLRLAGGWETQYF. DNA for the CDR3: TGTGCCAGCAGTTTAAGGCTAGCGGGAGGTTGGGAGACCCAGTACTTC.

This chain links TRBV5-1 with TRBJ1-5; perhaps TRBD1 as D (6 bases). The CDR3 length is 15 residues. The germline CDR1 and CDR2 sequences are SGHRS and YFSETQ. V dropped 0 bases and J dropped 4 bases, with 11 bases sitting between them. In nucleotides, the CDR3 is TGCGCCAGCAGCTTGGGGCAGGGGCTAAATCAGCCCCAGCATTTT. This sequence encodes CASSLGQGLNQPQHF.

This clone has just a few counts. The chain is built from TRBV6-5 and TRBJ2-7, with D hard to call. Germline V gives CDR1 MNHEY, CDR2 SVGAGI. The ends were cut back, 2 bases at V and 0 bases at J, with 8 bases in the middle. The length of the CDR3 is 14 residues. CDR3 residues: CASSYQATSYEQYF. The CDR3 bases are TGTGCCAGCAGTTACCAGGCCACCTCCTACGAGCAGTACTTC.